Shown below are 15 T cell receptor beta chains from a single sample sequenced in a study of human T cells and chemical hapten exposure. Each CDR3 protein is one row after TCRdb ran MiXCR on the RACE reads. Of under 400,000 distinct CDR3 sequences listed, approximately 5% are singletons. Time point: pre-sensitization, week 0. The sample's treatment: therapeutic diphenylcyclopropenone sensitization with weekly scalp DPC. Specimen: whole blood, collected in connection with sensitization to the hapten diphenylcyclopropenone (DPC). Receptor source: a woman in her forties or fifties with alopecia areata. Some clones in this sample may be carry-over from other donors' samples.

Ten or more counts support this clonotype. The V gene is TRBV9, the J gene TRBJ1-5; D gene unclear. CDR1 SGDLS and CDR2 YYNGEE come from the germline V gene. This CDR3 comprises 14 residues. Trimming stripped 6 bases from V and 4 bases from J, with 14 bases between. The CDR3 sequence is CASNQPEVNQPQHF. The CDR3 nucleotides read TGTGCCAGCAACCAGCCAGAAGTAAATCAGCCCCAGCATTTT.

This clonotype showed up many times. The J gene is TRBJ1-6, the V gene TRBV7-3; 7 bases agree with TRBD1. J gave up 9 bases and V 3 bases, and 8 bases lay outside the gene matches. CDR1 and CDR2 from the germline V gene are SGHTA and FQGTGA. This CDR3 comprises 15 residues. In nucleotides, the CDR3 is TGTGCCAGCAGCTTCACAGGGGCTCCAATTTCACCCCTCCACTTT. It codes for CASSFTGAPISPLHF.

Many counts were recorded for this clonotype. This chain connects TRBV4-1 to TRBJ2-5, with 7 bases matching TRBD1. Germline CDR1 is MGHRA and CDR2 is YSYEKL. The CDR3 is 17 residues long. The trim removed 1 base at V and 7 bases at J, leaving 15 bases unmatched. The CDR3 coding sequence is TGCGCCAGCAGCCAAGTCCGAGGGGGCCTACAAGATTGGACCCAGTACTTC. Amino acids: CASSQVRGGLQDWTQYF.

This clonotype was picked up many times. The J gene is TRBJ2-6, the V gene TRBV29-1, with D possibly being TRBD1 or TRBD2 (5 bases each). The V end lost 5 bases, the J end lost 0 bases, and 11 bases lay between the germline ends. The CDR3 covers 15 residues. The germline CDR1 and CDR2 sequences are SQVTM and ANQGSEA. This CDR3 reads CSVIGANSGANVLTF. As DNA, the CDR3 is TGCAGCGTTATCGGGGCAAACTCTGGGGCCAACGTCCTGACTTTC. Filled out from reference TRBV29-1 and TRBJ2-6, the complete variable domain reads SAVISQKPSRDICQRGTSLTIQCQVDSQVTMMFWYRQQPGQSLTLIATANQGSEATYESGFVIDKFPISRPNLTFSTLTVSNMSPEDSSIYLCSVIGANSGANVLTFGAGSRLTVL.

This clonotype occurred many times. The chain carries TRBV29-1 and TRBJ1-5, with D hard to call. This CDR3 spans 13 amino acids. From germline, CDR1 is SQVTM and CDR2 ANQGSEA. V gave up 4 bases and J gave up 0 bases, with 7 bases separating them. CDR3 residues: CSVVGDSNQPQHF. CDR3 nucleotide sequence: TGCAGCGTTGTCGGAGATAGCAATCAGCCCCAGCATTTT.

This clonotype was recorded at least ten times. The V and J genes are TRBV12-3 or TRBV12-4 and TRBJ1-2; weak D call: TRBD1 (5 bases). CDR3 size: 15 residues. Trimming removed 6 bases at V and 4 bases at J, with 18 bases between. The CDR3 loop is CASSHGGEGTYGYTF. The CDR3 DNA sequence: TGTGCCAGCAGCCATGGGGGGGAGGGGACCTATGGCTACACCTTC.

The sample holds a few counts of this clonotype. The chain carries TRBV29-1 and TRBJ1-1; weak D call: TRBD1 (6 bases). V lost 7 bases and J 1 base, leaving 16 bases between the germline ends. Looked up from germline, CDR1 is SQVTM and CDR2 is ANQGSEA. There are 14 residues in the CDR3. In nucleotides, the CDR3 is TGCAGCGCCCGCCCGGCGGGGGCGAACACTGAAGCTTTCTTT. It is translated as CSARPAGANTEAFF.

This clonotype was recorded a few times. The V call is TRBV27, the J call TRBJ1-2; D not resolved. The germline CDR1 and CDR2 sequences are MNHEY and SMNVEV (reference sequence). The V end lost 0 bases, the J end lost 3 bases, and 5 bases lay between the germline ends. The CDR3 consists of 13 residues. CDR3 in DNA: TGTGCCAGCAGTTTATCGGTAGACTATGGCTACACCTTC. It codes for CASSLSVDYGYTF.

This clonotype showed up just a few times. The chain couples TRBV7-2 to TRBJ1-5, with a weak D call TRBD1 (6 bases). Trimming shortened V by 0 bases and J by 2 bases, and 11 bases separated the two germline ends. Germline loops: CDR1 SGHTA, CDR2 FQGNSA. The CDR3 runs to 16 residues. CDR3 sequence reads: CASSLAGRGGNQPQHF. For the CDR3, the DNA is TGTGCCAGCAGCTTAGCAGGCAGGGGTGGCAATCAGCCCCAGCATTTT.

The chain joins TRBV18 to TRBJ1-6; D not resolved. Looked up from germline, CDR1 is KGHSH and CDR2 is LQKENI. The V end was cut by 3 bases, the J end by 8 bases, with 14 bases between. This CDR3 is 15 amino acids long. CDR3 in DNA: TGTGCCAGCTCACCCAGATCCTCCCGGGATTCACCCCTCCACTTT. It encodes CASSPRSSRDSPLHF. The full variable domain, completed using reference TRBV18 and TRBJ1-6, is NAGVMQNPRHLVRRRGQEARLRCSPMKGHSHVYWYRQLPEEGLKFMVYLQKENIIDESGMPKERFSAEFPKEGPSILRIQQVVRGDSAAYFCASSPRSSRDSPLHFGNGTRLTVT.

The genes are TRBV20-1 and TRBJ2-3; no clear D. Trimming left V 1 base short and J 3 bases short, with 8 bases between. The CDR3 is 13 residues long. Germline V gene data show CDR1 as DFQATT and CDR2 as SNEGSKA (reference sequence). The CDR3 coding sequence is TGCAGTGCTAGAGTGGGCTTTACAGATACGCAGTATTTT. This translates into CSARVGFTDTQYF.

The V call is TRBV7-2, the J call TRBJ1-1; tentatively, D is TRBD1 (5 bases). The germline gives CDR1 SGHTA, CDR2 FQGNSA. CDR3 size: 17 residues. V lost 3 bases to trimming and J lost 1 base, with 18 bases between them. The CDR3 nucleotides are TGTGCCAGCAGCTTGGAGGGGTATGGGACGGGGAACACTGAAGCTTTCTTT. Translating gives CASSLEGYGTGNTEAFF. The entire variable domain, with the rest obtained from reference TRBV7-2 and TRBJ1-1, is as follows: GAGVSQSPSNKVTEKGKDVELRCDPISGHTALYWYRQSLGQGLEFLIYFQGNSAPDKSGLPSDRFSAERTGGSVSTLTIQRTQQEDSAVYLCASSLEGYGTGNTEAFFGQGTRLTVV.

On this clonotype: A read error is possible here, since a much larger clone lies one base away. The final CDR3 position lacks the conserved phenylalanine or tryptophan, pointing to a likely read error. The chain has TRBV7-2 and TRBJ2-3, with 12 bases lining up with TRBD2. V lost 6 bases to trimming and J lost 2 bases; unmatched junction nucleotides: 6. CDR1 is SGHTA and CDR2 is FQGNSA in the germline V gene. This CDR3 region has 16 residues. This CDR3 reads CASRVTSGGNTDTQYS. CDR3 nucleotide sequence: TGTGCCAGCAGAGTGACTAGCGGGGGTAACACAGATACGCAGTATTCT.

The gene calls are TRBV27 and TRBJ2-2, with 11 positions matching TRBD2. Unmatched junction bases numbered 5, after V lost 3 bases and J lost 5 bases. The germline V gene has CDR1 MNHEY and CDR2 SMNVEV (reference sequence). The CDR3 is 16 residues long. The CDR3 nucleotides read TGTGCCAGCAGTTTTCTGCTAGCGGGAGGAACCGGGGAGCTGTTTTTT. Translation: CASSFLLAGGTGELFF.

This clonotype was counted ten times or more. V and J are TRBV18 and TRBJ2-6; 7 bases match TRBD2. Trimming at V came to 3 bases and at J to 5 bases, leaving 4 bases not matched to a gene. The CDR3 consists of 15 residues. Germline V gene sequence: CDR1 KGHSH, CDR2 LQKENI. The CDR3 reads CASSPGRGRANVLTF. The CDR3 nucleotides are TGTGCCAGCTCACCGGGGAGGGGTCGGGCCAACGTCCTGACTTTC.